A single sample gave rise to the 17 T cell receptor beta chains below, sequenced in a study of cytomegalovirus exposure and HLA in healthy donors. With 60 Vbeta and 13 Jbeta primers, the PCR was carried out. The repertoire was sequenced with immunoSEQ multiplex PCR; TCRdb's copy has only in-frame clones and lacks some. The table includes roughly 140,000 clones, 65% to 80% detected once. Material for sequencing was PBMCs. Receptors were obtained from a woman aged 25 to 45 in good health and CMV-seronegative.

A few counts support this clone. This chain joins TRBV6-1 and TRBJ2-7; 9 nucleotides agree with TRBD1. Germline values: CDR1 MNHNS, CDR2 SASEGT. The V segment lost 3 bases and the J segment 4 bases; nucleotides outside the gene matches: 4. The CDR3 is 14 amino acids. CDR3 amino acids: CASSDGQGMYEQYV. The CDR3 coding sequence is TGTGCCAGCAGTGACGGACAGGGGATGTACGAGCAGTACGTC.

The chain uses TRBV30 and TRBJ1-1; maybe TRBD1 (6 bases). V dropped 8 bases and J dropped 0 bases, with 16 bases sitting between them. The CDR3 spans 14 residues. Germline V gene sequence: CDR1 GTSNPN, CDR2 SVGIG (reference sequence). The CDR3 nucleotides read TGTGCCGGGTTGGGACATCCAATGAACACTGAAGCTTTCTTT. It translates to CAGLGHPMNTEAFF.

This chain joins TRBV19 and TRBJ2-7, with D perhaps TRBD2 (6 bases). V shed 2 bases and J shed 3 bases, with 8 bases lying between them. The germline V gene has CDR1 LNHDA and CDR2 SQIVND (reference sequence). The CDR3 spans 13 residues. The CDR3 loop reads CASSITSLYEQYF. In DNA form, the CDR3 reads TGTGCCAGTAGTATAACTAGCCTCTACGAGCAGTACTTC.

The chain links TRBV7-9 to TRBJ2-1; D unclear. V was cut by 5 bases and J by 8 bases, with 25 bases left in between. This CDR3 region has 17 residues. Germline CDR1 SEHNR, CDR2 FQNEAQ (reference sequence). CDR3 nucleotides: TGTGCCAGCAGCCCACTCCCGCGGATCCACAAACGCGATGAGCAGTTCTTC. It yields the protein CASSPLPRIHKRDEQFF.

Notes on this clone: This is likely a read error, given that the CDR3 carries no conserved phenylalanine or tryptophan at its end. The chain combines TRBV18 with TRBJ1-1, with D maybe TRBD1 (6 bases). CDR1 KGHSH and CDR2 LQKENI come from the germline V gene. V was trimmed by 3 bases and J by 6 bases, leaving 14 bases between them. The CDR3 spans 14 residues. For the CDR3, the DNA is TGTGCCAGCTCACCGTACCGGGACAACCCTGAAGCTTTCCTT. Translation gives CASSPYRDNPEAFL.

The gene calls are TRBV4-2 and TRBJ2-5, with D perhaps TRBD2 (5 bases). The CDR3 loop spans 16 amino acids. Germline lookup yields CDR1 LGHNA and CDR2 YNFKEQ. Between the trimmed V and J ends, which lost 2 bases and 4 bases, there was a span of 17 bases. CDR3: CASSQSSARGGETQYF. The DNA of the CDR3 is TGTGCCAGCAGCCAAAGTAGCGCACGAGGTGGAGAGACCCAGTACTTC.

V and J are TRBV4-1 and TRBJ1-4; TRBD1 matches at 7 bases. The J segment lost 3 bases and the V segment lost 4 bases, leaving 8 bases of the junction unmatched. The CDR3 length is 16 residues. Germline loops: CDR1 MGHRA, CDR2 YSYEKL. In DNA, the CDR3 is TGCGCCAGCAGCCCCCCACGACAGGGCGCTAATGAAAAACTGTTTTTT. It specifies CASSPPRQGANEKLFF.

The CDR3 spells CASSPPSGTDYEGQYV. CDR3 bases: TGTGCCAGCAGCCCACCATCTGGGACAGACTACGAAGGGCAGTACGTC. The J gene is TRBJ2-7, the V gene TRBV11-2, with 7 bases matching TRBD1. This CDR3 contains 16 residues. Trimming at V came to 5 bases and at J to 9 bases, leaving 19 bases not matched to a gene. CDR1 and CDR2 (germline): SGHAT, FQNNGV.

This chain joins TRBV6-5 and TRBJ1-2; a weak D match, TRBD1 (5 bases). From germline, CDR1 is MNHEY and CDR2 SVGAGI. The CDR3 is made up of 14 amino acids. Trimming took 5 bases from V and 8 from J, leaving 18 bases between them. The CDR3 DNA sequence: TGTGCCAGCAGTGAGACGGGGAGGGGAAGAGGCTACACCTTC. Its protein is CASSETGRGRGYTF.

The V call is TRBV6-5, the J call TRBJ1-3; 7 positions agree with TRBD1. Per germline, CDR1 MNHEY and CDR2 SVGAGI. This CDR3 is built from 15 residues. J was trimmed by 5 bases and V by 6 bases; bases with no gene match: 10. CDR3 sequence: CASRGLRTGRNTIYF. DNA for the CDR3: TGTGCCAGCAGGGGACTCCGGACAGGTCGAAACACCATATATTTT.

The chain is built from TRBV5-4 and TRBJ1-1; 10 bases line up with TRBD1. Trimming at V came to 4 bases and at J to 6 bases, leaving 6 bases not matched to a gene. The germline V gene encodes CDR1 SGHNT and CDR2 YYREEE (reference sequence). The CDR3 extends over 14 amino acids. The chain's CDR3 is CASSPQGTGAEAFF. The CDR3 DNA reads TGTGCCAGCAGCCCTCAGGGGACAGGGGCTGAAGCTTTCTTT.

The J gene is TRBJ1-1, the V gene TRBV6-5; no definite D call. This CDR3 has 15 residues. Germline assignment: CDR1 MNHEY and CDR2 SVGAGI. V lost 10 bases and J lost 3, with 21 bases in between. The CDR3 DNA follows: TGTGCCACTTGCCCACGGCCCACCGGAGACACTGAAGCTTTCTTT. Protein sequence: CATCPRPTGDTEAFF.

The CDR3 sequence: CASSTRDTQYF. CDR3 nucleotides: TGTGCCAGCAGCACTAGAGATACGCAGTATTTT. The chain uses TRBV21-1 and TRBJ2-3; the DNA was not used to check the table's D call, TRBD2. TRBV21-1 is a documented pseudogene. The CDR3 is 11 amino acids.

V and J are TRBV5-1 and TRBJ2-1, with 15 bases aligning to TRBD2. The V gene end was trimmed by 1 base and the J gene end by 6 bases; junction bases not matched to a gene: 8. The germline CDR1 and CDR2 sequences are SGHRS and YFSETQ. CDR3 length: 18 residues. DNA of the CDR3: TGCGCCAGCAGCTTGAGGACTAGCGGGGGGGCCGGGGTCAATGAGCAGTTCTTC. It specifies CASSLRTSGGAGVNEQFF.

The chain carries TRBV7-9 and TRBJ2-1; 7 nucleotides line up with TRBD2. CDR1 and CDR2 (germline): SEHNR, FQNEAQ (reference sequence). With 1 base clipped from V and 0 bases from J, the junction kept 6 bases outside the gene matches. This CDR3 has 17 amino acids. Here the CDR3 reads CASSLGYGGSSYNEQFF. Here the CDR3 DNA reads TGTGCCAGCAGCTTAGGCTATGGCGGGAGCTCCTACAATGAGCAGTTCTTC. The complete variable domain, with remaining parts taken from reference TRBV7-9 and TRBJ2-1, reads DTGVSQNPRHKITKRGQNVTFRCDPISEHNRLYWYRQTLGQGPEFLTYFQNEAQLEKSRLLSDRFSAERPKGSFSTLEIQRTEQGDSAMYLCASSLGYGGSSYNEQFFGPGTRLTVL.

This clone has just a few counts. An end of the junction differs from the germline gene, which may be a read error. This chain connects TRBV7-9 to TRBJ1-1, with D maybe TRBD1 (6 bases). The CDR3 runs to 15 residues. The germline V gene has CDR1 SEHNR and CDR2 FQNEAQ (reference sequence). The CDR3 nucleotides read TGCTTATGGGAGGGGGAAAGGGGCCCGAACACTGAAGCTTTCTTT. It codes for CLWEGERGPNTEAFF.

The chain has TRBV28 and TRBJ1-1; a weak D match, TRBD1 (5 bases). V shed 2 bases and J shed 11 bases, with 21 bases lying between them. Germline V gene lookup returns CDR1 MDHEN and CDR2 SYDVKM. The CDR3 covers 15 residues. CDR3 in DNA: TGTGCCAGCAGTTTACCGGGCGGAGCGGGACCTAGGGCTTTCTTT. Encoded protein: CASSLPGGAGPRAFF.